This T cell receptor beta chain was recovered during a study of OX40 agonist ivuxolimab in advanced cancers. Findings of the study overall: Antigen targets of the expanded peripheral T cells went undetermined. Fewer expanded clones were found on average in CD4+ than in CD8+ T cells.

Details on this clone: Its antigen is unknown.

Sequencing was performed with immunoSEQ multiplex PCR; in TCRdb, only in-frame clones are kept and a portion is missing. The data show 43,000 or so clones, 88% seen once. J was trimmed by 4 bases and V by 1 base; bases with no gene match: 7. This CDR3 spans 17 amino acids. Germline-derived CDR1 and CDR2 are LGHNA and YSLEER. This TCR came from an adult with an advanced solid tumor such as melanoma, head and neck, liver or kidney cancer. This chain connects TRBV4-3 to TRBJ2-4; 10 bases align to TRBD2. The sample consisted of CD4+ or CD8+ T cells sorted from blood, taken in a trial of the OX40 agonist ivuxolimab. CDR3 sequence reads: CASSQVAGAGGKNIQYF. In nucleotides, the CDR3 is TGCGCCAGCAGCCAAGTAGCGGGAGCGGGGGGGAAAAACATTCAGTACTTC.